Listed here are 20 T cell receptor beta chains from one sample, sequenced in a study of blood T cell repertoires in COVID-19. Sequencing used immunoSEQ multiplex PCR; TCRdb keeps in-frame clones, though not all of them. This sample has 87,000 or so clones, with about four fifths found just once. The specimen sequenced was peripheral blood. The receptors stem from a woman in her 70s with acute or convalescent COVID-19.

The chain carries TRBV5-1 and TRBJ2-1, with D possibly being TRBD2 (6 bases). The V and J ends lost 2 bases and 8 bases respectively, with 11 bases between them. CDR3 length equals 13 residues. The germline gives CDR1 SGHRS, CDR2 YFSETQ. CDR3 protein: CASSFPGVDEQFF. The CDR3 coding sequence is TGCGCCAGCAGCTTCCCGGGGGTGGATGAGCAGTTCTTC.

The chain uses TRBV7-8 and TRBJ2-1; 10 positions match TRBD1. The CDR3 runs 15 residues. V was clipped by 1 base and J by 7 bases; unmatched bases: 4. Germline V gives CDR1 SGHVS, CDR2 FQNEAQ. The CDR3 nucleotides read TGTGCCAGCAGCTTAGGGGACAGGGGACGAAATGAGCAGTTCTTC. The encoded protein is CASSLGDRGRNEQFF.

This chain joins TRBV11-2 and TRBJ1-2; D not certain. Trimming cost V 3 bases and J 6 bases, with 5 bases left between them. The CDR3 covers 11 residues. The V gene's germline CDR1 is SGHAT and CDR2 FQNNGV. The DNA for the CDR3 is TGTGCCAGCAGCTTTCGAGATGGCTACACCTTC. Amino acid sequence: CASSFRDGYTF.

This chain uses TRBV6-1 with TRBJ1-5, with unresolved D. Trimming pared 3 bases from V and 7 bases from J, leaving 10 bases between. The germline CDR1 and CDR2 sequences are MNHNS and SASEGT. The CDR3 covers 13 residues. CDR3 region: CASSDREGQPQHF. CDR3 nucleotides: TGTGCCAGCAGTGACCGGGAAGGACAGCCCCAGCATTTT.

V and J are TRBV5-1 and TRBJ2-7, with D possibly being TRBD1 (6 bases). Deletions cut 0 bases from V and 2 bases from J, with 9 bases between. This CDR3 has 14 amino acids. Germline V CDR1 and CDR2: SGHRS, YFSETQ. The CDR3 DNA reads TGCGCCAGCAGCTTGGAAGGGGGAGCCTACGAGCAGTACTTC. It encodes CASSLEGGAYEQYF.

CDR3 in DNA: TGTGCCCTCAGGGGGGCTGCTAATGAAAAACTGTTTTTT. Its translation is CALRGAANEKLFF. J is TRBJ1-4 and V is TRBV30; the match to TRBD1 covers 7 bases. CDR1 is GTSNPN, CDR2 SVGIG, per germline (reference sequence). With V trimmed by 8 bases and J by 3 bases, 6 bases remained unmatched. This CDR3 contains 13 residues.

J is TRBJ2-7 and V is TRBV9, with 8 positions matching TRBD1. CDR3 size: 14 residues. V lost 6 bases and J lost 0; bases outside the gene matches: 5. Per the germline V gene, CDR1 is SGDLS and CDR2 is YYNGEE. The CDR3 loop is CASNPGGDSYEQYF. The DNA of the CDR3 is TGTGCCAGCAACCCAGGGGGCGACTCCTACGAGCAGTACTTC.

This chain connects TRBV27 to TRBJ1-1; TRBD1 agrees at 11 bases. The CDR3 sequence is 15 residues long. With V trimmed by 6 bases and J by 5 bases, 8 bases remained unmatched. Per germline, CDR1 MNHEY and CDR2 SMNVEV (reference sequence). The CDR3 reads CASRRTGGERTEAFF. The CDR3 DNA reads as TGTGCCAGCAGGCGGACAGGGGGCGAGAGGACTGAAGCTTTCTTT.

The chain links TRBV5-5 to TRBJ1-6; D call uncertain. CDR1 SGHKS and CDR2 YYEKEE come from the germline V gene (reference sequence). The CDR3 is 18 residues long. V lost 4 bases and J 0 bases, leaving 17 bases between the germline ends. CDR3 residues: CASSLRSGVNSYNSPLHF. The CDR3 nucleotides are TGTGCCAGCAGCCTACGATCCGGGGTTAACTCCTATAATTCACCCCTCCACTTT. The whole variable domain, filled in from reference TRBV5-5 and TRBJ1-6, reads DAGVTQSPTHLIKTRGQQVTLRCSPISGHKSVSWYQQVLGQGPQFIFQYYEKEERGRGNFPDRFSARQFPNYSSELNVNALLLGDSALYLCASSLRSGVNSYNSPLHFGNGTRLTVT.

This sequence joins TRBV15 and TRBJ2-5; D is perhaps TRBD2 (5 bases). Germline CDR1 and CDR2: LNHNV and YYDKDF (reference sequence). The V end lost 0 bases, the J end lost 5 bases, and 10 bases lay between the germline ends. This CDR3 is 14 amino acids long. CDR3 coding DNA: TGTGCCACCAGCAGAGACCGGGCGGGTGAGACCCAGTACTTC. It encodes CATSRDRAGETQYF.

V usage is TRBV5-1 and J usage is TRBJ2-1, with TRBD2 matching over 8 bases. The CDR3 consists of 14 residues. From germline, CDR1 is SGHRS and CDR2 YFSETQ. The V gene end was trimmed by 0 bases and the J gene end by 6 bases; junction bases not matched to a gene: 2. CDR3 in DNA: TGCGCCAGCAGCTTGGCGGGGGGGCCCAATGAGCAGTTCTTC. Translated: CASSLAGGPNEQFF.

The chain's CDR3 is CASSWRGPGSTEAFF. As DNA, the CDR3 is TGCGCCAGCAGCTGGAGGGGACCGGGGTCCACTGAAGCTTTCTTT. The rearrangement joins TRBV5-1 to TRBJ1-1; perhaps TRBD1 as D (5 bases). Germline loops: CDR1 SGHRS, CDR2 YFSETQ. This CDR3 has 15 residues. Trimming took off 3 bases at V and 4 bases at J, with 16 bases between the two ends. The full variable domain, its missing parts supplied by reference TRBV5-1 and TRBJ1-1, is KAGVTQTPRYLIKTRGQQVTLSCSPISGHRSVSWYQQTPGQGLQFLFEYFSETQRNKGNFPGRFSGRQFSNSRSEMNVSTLELGDSALYLCASSWRGPGSTEAFFGQGTRLTVV.

The chain uses TRBV2 and TRBJ1-4; the D gene is possibly TRBD1 (6 bases). Germline V gene sequence: CDR1 SNHLY, CDR2 FYNNEI. V was pared by 4 bases and J by 4 bases, with 13 bases between. CDR3 length: 15 amino acids. The CDR3 here is CASSARGGRNEKLFF. The CDR3 nucleotides read TGTGCCAGCAGTGCAAGGGGGGGGCGTAATGAAAAACTGTTTTTT.

V usage is TRBV14 and J usage is TRBJ1-5; D uncertain. Germline V lookup: CDR1 SGHDN, CDR2 FVKESK. The ends were cut back, 4 bases at V and 6 bases at J, with 10 bases in the middle. CDR3 size: 13 residues. Here the CDR3 DNA reads TGTGCCAGCAGCCCAAGCGGCGCTCAGCCCCAGCATTTT. As protein: CASSPSGAQPQHF.

The chain employs TRBV2 and TRBJ2-5, with D perhaps TRBD1 (6 bases). V was trimmed by 7 bases and J by 5 bases, leaving 11 bases between them. The CDR3 length is 12 residues. The germline CDR1 and CDR2 sequences are SNHLY and FYNNEI. The CDR3 here is CASKDRSETQYF. The CDR3 bases are TGTGCCAGCAAAGACAGGTCGGAGACCCAGTACTTC.

This chain uses TRBV18 with TRBJ2-3; D may be TRBD1 (6 bases). Germline assignment: CDR1 KGHSH and CDR2 LQKENI. Deletions cut 0 bases from V and 2 bases from J, with 21 bases between. This CDR3 is 19 amino acids long. The chain's CDR3 is CASSPPRVAGTTNTDTQYF. Written as DNA, the CDR3 is TGTGCCAGCTCACCACCTCGCGTCGCCGGGACAACTAACACAGATACGCAGTATTTT.

This clone was detected only once. The J gene is TRBJ2-7, the V gene TRBV14; D gene uncertain. The CDR3 is made up of 13 amino acids. V shed 0 bases and J shed 3 bases, with 6 bases lying between them. CDR1 and CDR2 (germline): SGHDN, FVKESK. The chain's CDR3 is CASSQDRNYEQYF. CDR3 bases: TGTGCCAGCAGCCAAGACAGAAACTACGAGCAGTACTTC.

The V gene is TRBV27, the J gene TRBJ1-1; D might be TRBD1 (5 bases). Per germline, CDR1 MNHEY and CDR2 SMNVEV (reference sequence). The length of the CDR3 is 15 residues. V was clipped by 2 bases and J by 1 base, with 11 bases between them. The DNA for the CDR3 is TGTGCCAGCAGTTTAGGGGCTGGAGCGAACACTGAAGCTTTCTTT. Its translation: CASSLGAGANTEAFF.

The gene calls are TRBV3-1 (or the pseudogene TRBV3-2) and TRBJ1-1; no clear D gene. The CDR3 is 15 residues long. V was trimmed by 0 bases and J by 7 bases, leaving 15 bases between them. From germline, CDR1 is LGHDT and CDR2 YNNKEL (reference sequence). The CDR3 sequence: CASSQEYPGRGEAFF. The CDR3 DNA is TGTGCCAGCAGCCAAGAATATCCCGGTAGAGGTGAAGCTTTCTTT.

V and J are TRBV5-1 and TRBJ2-4; D is possibly TRBD2 (5 bases). Per germline, CDR1 SGHRS and CDR2 YFSETQ. The CDR3 has 15 amino acids. V was shortened by 0 bases and J by 1 base, with 8 bases between the two germline ends. The CDR3 region is CASSLGPGAKNIQYF. In DNA, the CDR3 is TGCGCCAGCAGCTTGGGACCGGGGGCCAAAAACATTCAGTACTTC.